Presented here are 14 T cell receptor beta chains from one specimen sequenced in a study of blood T cell repertoires in COVID-19. Generated by immunoSEQ multiplex PCR, the TCRdb table keeps only in-frame clones and is missing some. The data show some 280,000 clones, approximately 86% seen once. Input material: peripheral blood. The receptors were gathered from a woman in her 50s with active or convalescent COVID-19.

This clone was found once. Here the CDR3 DNA reads TGTGCCAGTAGTATGGCGGCGGCCCCCTACGAGCAGTACTTC. Translated, it gives CASSMAAAPYEQYF. The genes are TRBV19 and TRBJ2-7; unclear D gene. Per germline, CDR1 LNHDA and CDR2 SQIVND (reference sequence). Trimming stripped 3 bases from V and 2 bases from J, with 11 bases between. This CDR3 spans 14 amino acids.

The rearrangement joins TRBV10-3 to TRBJ2-6; 7 bases are shared with TRBD1. The junction had 15 bases not matched to a gene; V was cut back by 3 bases and J by 4 bases. The CDR3 is 19 amino acids. CDR1 and CDR2 (germline): ENHRY, SYGVKD. Written as DNA, the CDR3 is TGTGCCATCAGTGACCCCTCACAGGGGTCCCTTTCGGGGGCCAACGTCCTGACTTTC. Protein sequence: CAISDPSQGSLSGANVLTF.

This chain connects TRBV7-9 to TRBJ1-1; the D is unclear. This CDR3 spans 14 amino acids. Deletions cut 3 bases from V and 0 bases from J, with 8 bases between. Germline CDR1 and CDR2: SEHNR and FQNEAQ (reference sequence). CDR3 protein: CASSFEPMNTEAFF. The CDR3, as DNA: TGTGCCAGCAGCTTCGAGCCGATGAACACTGAAGCTTTCTTT.

This chain links TRBV5-6 with TRBJ2-1, with a possible D match to TRBD2 (5 bases). CDR1 is SGHDT, CDR2 YYEEEE, per germline. The CDR3 is made up of 16 amino acids. V was clipped by 4 bases and J by 0 bases, with 14 bases between them. The CDR3 DNA follows: TGTGCCAGCAGCCGCAAGCGGAGCCCCTCCTACAATGAGCAGTTCTTC. Translation gives CASSRKRSPSYNEQFF.

The chain joins TRBV7-3 to TRBJ2-3, with 9 bases fitting TRBD1. Germline lookup yields CDR1 SGHTA and CDR2 FQGTGA. The CDR3 sequence is 15 residues long. The J segment lost 0 bases and the V segment lost 5 bases, leaving 3 bases of the junction unmatched. This CDR3 reads CASSLGTGSTDTQYF. CDR3 nucleotide sequence: TGTGCCAGCAGCCTAGGGACAGGGAGCACAGATACGCAGTATTTT.

This chain joins TRBV5-1 and TRBJ1-5, with D uncertain. The CDR3 contains 15 residues. With 7 bases removed from V and 5 bases from J, the gap between germline ends came to 19 bases. The germline gives CDR1 SGHRS, CDR2 YFSETQ. Written as DNA, the CDR3 is TGCGCCAGCTCCCCCTCTCCGGGGTACTATCAGCCCCAGCATTTT. Protein sequence: CASSPSPGYYQPQHF.

This chain joins TRBV27 and TRBJ1-5; tentative D call: TRBD1 (5 bases). The germline V gene encodes CDR1 MNHEY and CDR2 SMNVEV (reference sequence). V was shortened by 3 bases and J by 4 bases, with 31 bases between the two germline ends. The CDR3 sequence is 21 residues long. The CDR3 is CASSFDLGWFLCRGHNQPQHF. The CDR3, as DNA: TGTGCCAGCAGTTTCGACCTAGGATGGTTCCTCTGTAGGGGTCATAATCAGCCCCAGCATTTT.

The chain links TRBV5-1 to TRBJ2-3, with 7 bases aligning to TRBD2. Per the germline V gene, CDR1 is SGHRS and CDR2 is YFSETQ. This CDR3 has 16 residues. With V trimmed by 2 bases and J by 2 bases, 8 bases remained unmatched. CDR3 sequence: CASSLYSAGNTDTQYF. CDR3 DNA: TGCGCCAGCAGCTTATACTCAGCGGGAAACACAGATACGCAGTATTTT.

The V gene is TRBV19, the J gene TRBJ1-1; 8 bases agree with TRBD1. V trimming: 4 bases; J trimming: 5 bases; junction bases outside the gene matches: 6. The CDR3 is 14 amino acids. The germline V gene encodes CDR1 LNHDA and CDR2 SQIVND (reference sequence). The CDR3 region has the DNA TGTGCCAGTAGTACAGGGGGCTGGGAGACTGAAGCTTTCTTT. It codes for CASSTGGWETEAFF. Variable domain in full (rest from reference TRBV19 and TRBJ1-1): DGGITQSPKYLFRKEGQNVTLSCEQNLNHDAMYWYRQDPGQGLRLIYYSQIVNDFQKGDIAEGYSVSREKKESFPLTVTSAQKNPTAFYLCASSTGGWETEAFFGQGTRLTVV.

The rearrangement joins TRBV7-3 to TRBJ2-1, with TRBD2 identical over 10 bases. CDR3 length: 16 residues. The V segment lost 5 bases and the J segment 8 bases; nucleotides outside the gene matches: 12. The germline CDR1 and CDR2 sequences are SGHTA and FQGTGA. CDR3 in DNA: TGTGCCAGCAGCCCCCAAGGGGCTAGCGGGAGAGATGAGCAGTTCTTC. This encodes CASSPQGASGRDEQFF.

The chain links TRBV28 to TRBJ1-5, with 7 nucleotides matching TRBD1. Losses at the gene ends were 6 bases for V and 1 base for J; bases not matched to a gene: 9. This CDR3 is 16 amino acids long. Looked up from germline, CDR1 is MDHEN and CDR2 is SYDVKM. This CDR3 reads CASSPKEGASNQPQHF. CDR3 coding DNA: TGTGCCAGCAGCCCTAAGGAGGGGGCGAGCAATCAGCCCCAGCATTTT.

CDR3 sequence: CASSFNRVEETQYF. The CDR3 coding sequence is TGCGCCAGCAGCTTTAACAGGGTCGAAGAGACCCAGTACTTC. The rearrangement joins TRBV5-1 to TRBJ2-5; tentative D call: TRBD1 (6 bases). V was trimmed by 2 bases and J by 3 bases, leaving 11 bases between them. There are 14 residues in the CDR3. Germline CDR1 is SGHRS and CDR2 is YFSETQ.

This clone was seen a single time. The chain employs TRBV6-4 and TRBJ2-5, with 9 bases aligning to TRBD1. The CDR3 has 13 residues. CDR1 is MRHNA, CDR2 SNTAGT, per germline. V was pared by 6 bases and J by 5 bases, with 4 bases of the junction left unmatched. CDR3 residues: CASRGTGSETQYF. CDR3 DNA sequence: TGTGCCAGCAGGGGGACAGGGTCGGAGACCCAGTACTTC.

The V call is TRBV6-5, the J call TRBJ2-1; TRBD2 agrees at 9 bases. The V gene end was trimmed by 3 bases and the J gene end by 9 bases; junction bases not matched to a gene: 12. The CDR3 contains 16 residues. CDR1 and CDR2 (germline): MNHEY, SVGAGI. CDR3 protein: CASSYPSGRIRGEQFF. The CDR3 DNA reads TGTGCCAGCAGTTATCCCAGCGGGAGGATCCGGGGTGAGCAGTTCTTC.